Below, 12 T cell receptor beta chains from the same sample are listed, as sequenced in a study of T cell responses to AZD1222 COVID-19 vaccine. Clones were sequenced by immunoSEQ multiplex PCR, and TCRdb holds only the in-frame ones, with some missing. Of fewer than 120,000 clones listed, about four fifths are singletons. The starting material was peripheral blood, obtained on day 0 of AZD1222 vaccination. These TCRs come from an adult in good health.

This chain links TRBV7-2 with TRBJ1-3; D possibly corresponds to TRBD1 (5 bases). Germline CDR1 is SGHTA and CDR2 is FQGNSA. Trimming shortened V by 1 base and J by 2 bases, and 18 bases separated the two germline ends. CDR3 size: 18 residues. The CDR3 protein is CASSLVPGRKGAGNTIYF. The DNA of the CDR3 is TGTGCCAGCAGCTTAGTTCCTGGACGGAAAGGGGCTGGAAACACCATATATTTT. Full variable domain (rest looked up from reference TRBV7-2 and TRBJ1-3): GAGVSQSPSNKVTEKGKDVELRCDPISGHTALYWYRQSLGQGLEFLIYFQGNSAPDKSGLPSDRFSAERTGGSVSTLTIQRTQQEDSAVYLCASSLVPGRKGAGNTIYFGEGSWLTVV.

This clone was counted a few times. This chain uses TRBV4-3 with TRBJ1-6, with D possibly matching TRBD1 (5 bases). Looked up from germline, CDR1 is LGHNA and CDR2 is YSLEER. The CDR3 sequence is 15 residues long. V lost 1 base to trimming and J lost 6 bases, with 10 bases between them. This chain's CDR3 is CASSQAQVLNSPLHF. Here the CDR3 DNA reads TGCGCCAGCAGCCAAGCACAGGTCCTTAATTCACCCCTCCACTTT.

The CDR3, as DNA: TGTGCCAGCAGCTTCAGGGGGCGGGAAAAACTGTTTTTT. Amino acids: CASSFRGREKLFF. The chain combines TRBV7-9 with TRBJ1-4, with 8 bases matching TRBD1. Germline CDR1 is SEHNR and CDR2 is FQNEAQ (reference sequence). This CDR3 comprises 13 residues. V was pared by 3 bases and J by 8 bases, with 2 bases of the junction left unmatched.

The chain joins TRBV3-1 (or the pseudogene TRBV3-2) to TRBJ1-4; D ambiguous. Germline-derived CDR1 and CDR2 are LGHDT and YNNKEL (reference sequence). V was pared by 0 bases and J by 0 bases, with 11 bases between. This CDR3 region has 17 residues. Here the CDR3 reads CASSQDTGDATNEKLFF. The DNA for the CDR3 is TGTGCCAGCAGCCAAGATACGGGAGATGCAACTAATGAAAAACTGTTTTTT.

The rearrangement joins TRBV4-3 to TRBJ1-6; 9 nucleotides match TRBD1. With V trimmed by 1 base and J by 9 bases, 7 bases remained unmatched. Looked up from germline, CDR1 is LGHNA and CDR2 is YSLEER. CDR3 size: 16 residues. CDR3 in amino acids: CASSQVRTGDGSPLHF. CDR3 nucleotide sequence: TGCGCCAGCAGCCAAGTGAGGACAGGGGACGGTTCACCCCTCCACTTT.

The chain carries TRBV21-1 and TRBJ2-7. TRBV21-1 corresponds to a pseudogene. This CDR3 spans 18 amino acids. The CDR3 DNA reads as TGTGCCAGCAGCAAAGGAAATCCGGGACGGCATTACTCCTACGAGCAGTACTTC. Translating gives CASSKGNPGRHYSYEQYF.

This chain joins TRBV7-9 and TRBJ2-1; 9 nucleotides line up with TRBD1. In germline, CDR1 is SEHNR, CDR2 FQNEAQ (reference sequence). V dropped 4 bases and J dropped 8; count of bases not matched to a gene: 12. There are 16 residues in the CDR3. CDR3 coding DNA: TGTGCCAGCAGCTCGTTGGGGCCTACAGGGGGCGATGAGCAGTTCTTC. Translation gives CASSSLGPTGGDEQFF.

The genes are TRBV30 and TRBJ2-3; D gene uncertain. Germline V gives CDR1 GTSNPN, CDR2 SVGIG (reference sequence). The ends were cut back, 5 bases at V and 4 bases at J, with 10 bases in the middle. This CDR3 has 12 amino acids. The CDR3 loop is CAWAPSADTQYF. As DNA, the CDR3 is TGTGCCTGGGCCCCCTCGGCAGATACGCAGTATTTT.

This sequence joins TRBV19 and TRBJ1-1; 8 nucleotides match TRBD1. V was pared by 5 bases and J by 5 bases, with 7 bases of the junction left unmatched. The length of the CDR3 is 14 residues. Per the germline V gene, CDR1 is LNHDA and CDR2 is SQIVND (reference sequence). The CDR3 protein is CASSGRGRRTEAFF. As DNA, the CDR3 is TGTGCCAGTAGTGGCAGGGGGCGACGGACTGAAGCTTTCTTT.

This clone appeared a single time. V and J are TRBV9 and TRBJ2-3, with D uncertain. The germline V gene encodes CDR1 SGDLS and CDR2 YYNGEE. Deletions cut 2 bases from V and 2 bases from J, with 6 bases between. This CDR3 has 13 amino acids. CDR3 in amino acids: CASSVTSTDTQYF. The CDR3 coding sequence is TGTGCCAGCAGCGTGACCTCCACAGATACGCAGTATTTT.

The chain recombines TRBV6-5 with TRBJ2-6; tentatively, D is TRBD2 (6 bases). There are 14 residues in the CDR3. The V gene lost 11 bases and the J gene lost 5 bases, with 16 bases spanning the gap. Germline V lookup: CDR1 MNHEY, CDR2 SVGAGI. This CDR3 reads CAATFAGRANVLTF. The CDR3 region has the DNA TGTGCCGCCACCTTTGCGGGAAGGGCCAACGTCCTGACTTTC.

The chain carries TRBV7-3 and TRBJ1-1; 7 bases fit TRBD1. V was clipped by 3 bases and J by 4 bases; unmatched bases: 5. CDR3 length: 14 residues. Germline V gives CDR1 SGHTA, CDR2 FQGTGA. The CDR3 loop reads CASSLNRGATEAFF. DNA for the CDR3: TGTGCCAGCAGCTTGAACAGGGGAGCCACTGAAGCTTTCTTT.